Sequencing of this T cell receptor beta chain was carried out in a study of blood T cells in healthy people across ages. Whole-study findings and limits: Lack of knowledge of donor CMV status possibly confounded expanded clonotype changes.

Collection of roughly 9.6 milliliters of peripheral blood was performed for each donor. This clonotype was seen a handful of times. Its target is unknown. The germline V gene encodes CDR1 DFQATT and CDR2 SNEGSKA (reference sequence). Between the trimmed V and J ends, which lost 5 bases and 6 bases, there was a span of 15 bases. There are 13 residues in the CDR3. Through a sample-barcoded 5' primer and a J-beta primer mix, a second PCR was run for 7 to 11 cycles. Via MiXCR, TCRdb re-called the 5' RACE reads, giving one row per CDR3 protein. The table includes around 790,000 distinct CDR3 sequences, approximately 48% detected once.

The material sequenced was blood. The rearrangement joins TRBV20-1 to TRBJ2-3; D perhaps matches TRBD2 (6 bases). This sequence originates from a man between 60 and 70 years old in good health. The CDR3 DNA reads TGCAGTGCTCCCGGGACTTTCTCCGATACGCAGTATTTT. This translates into CSAPGTFSDTQYF.